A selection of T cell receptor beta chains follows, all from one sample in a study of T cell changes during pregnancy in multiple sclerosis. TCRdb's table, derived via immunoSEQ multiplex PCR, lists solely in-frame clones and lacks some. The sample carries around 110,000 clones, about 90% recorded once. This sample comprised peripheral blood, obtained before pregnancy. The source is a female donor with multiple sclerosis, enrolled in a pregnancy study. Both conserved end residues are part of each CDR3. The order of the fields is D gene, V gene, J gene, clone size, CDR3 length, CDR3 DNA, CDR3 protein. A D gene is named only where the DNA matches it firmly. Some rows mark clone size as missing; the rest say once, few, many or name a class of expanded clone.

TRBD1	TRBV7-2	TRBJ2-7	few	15	TGTGCCAGCAGCTTAGTCTACAGGGGGGAGGACGAGCAGTACTTC	CASSLVYRGEDEQYF
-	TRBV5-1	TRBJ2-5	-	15	TGCGCCAGCAGCTTGAGTCCCTCAACGGGAGAGACCCAGTACTTC	CASSLSPSTGETQYF
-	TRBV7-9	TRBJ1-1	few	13	TGTGCCAGCAGCTTCGGTCTGAACACTGAAGCTTTCTTT	CASSFGLNTEAFF
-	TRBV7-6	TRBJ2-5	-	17	TGTGCCAGCAGCTTACTCAGGGATGTTACCATTCAAGAGACCCAGTACTTC	CASSLLRDVTIQETQYF
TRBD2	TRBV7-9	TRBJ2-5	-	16	TGTGCCAGCAGCTCGGGACTAGCGCTGGACGGAGAGACCCAGTACTTC	CASSSGLALDGETQYF
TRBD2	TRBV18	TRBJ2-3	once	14	TGTGCCAGCAGGCCGGGACTAGGTGCAGATACGCAGTATTTT	CASRPGLGADTQYF
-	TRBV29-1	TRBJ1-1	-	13	TGCAGCGTTGAAGGACAGTGGAACACTGAAGCTTTCTTT	CSVEGQWNTEAFF
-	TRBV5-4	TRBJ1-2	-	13	TGTGCCAGCAGCTTGGCGGGAGGCAGTGGCTACACCTTC	CASSLAGGSGYTF
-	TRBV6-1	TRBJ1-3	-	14	TGTGCCAGCAAGGACATAATCTCTGGAAACACCATATATTTT	CASKDIISGNTIYF
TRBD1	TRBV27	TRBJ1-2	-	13	TGTGCCAGCGGCGGACAGGCCAACTATGGCTACACCTTC	CASGGQANYGYTF
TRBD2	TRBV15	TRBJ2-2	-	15	TGTGCCACCAGCAGAGATCGGGGGGGCGCCGGGGAGCTGTTTTTT	CATSRDRGGAGELFF
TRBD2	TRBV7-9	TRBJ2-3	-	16	TGTGCCAGCAGCTTAGGCTTCGGGGGGTACACAGATACGCAGTATTTT	CASSLGFGGYTDTQYF
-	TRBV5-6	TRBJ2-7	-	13	TGTGCCAGCAGCTTGGATAGGGGCTACGAGCAGTACTTC	CASSLDRGYEQYF
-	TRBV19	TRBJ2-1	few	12	TGTGCCAGTAGTAGTTATTACAATGAGCAGTTCTTC	CASSSYYNEQFF
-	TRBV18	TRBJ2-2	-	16	TGTGCCAGCTCACCACCGCTGGCGGTTCCCACCGGGGAGCTGTTTTTT	CASSPPLAVPTGELFF
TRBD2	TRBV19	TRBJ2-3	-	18	TGTGCCAGTAGTGTCTGGACTAGCGGGGGCCCAGACACAGATACGCAGTATTTT	CASSVWTSGGPDTDTQYF
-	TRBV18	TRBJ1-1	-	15	TGTGCCAGCTCACCCACTCTCCAGGGGAGCACTGAAGCTTTCTTT	CASSPTLQGSTEAFF
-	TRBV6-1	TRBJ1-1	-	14	TGTGCCAGCAGTGAAACGGGGGGCGTCACTGAAGCTTTCTTT	CASSETGGVTEAFF
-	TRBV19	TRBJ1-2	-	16	TGTGCCAGTACCCGGCAGGGGACATTAGCTAACTATGGCTACACCTTC	CASTRQGTLANYGYTF
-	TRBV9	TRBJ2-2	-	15	TGTGCCAGCAGCGTAGGTAGGAGCTACACCGGGGAGCTGTTTTTT	CASSVGRSYTGELFF
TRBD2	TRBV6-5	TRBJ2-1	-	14	TGTGCCAGCAGAAGGAGCGGGGGGGCGGATGAGCAGTTCTTC	CASRRSGGADEQFF
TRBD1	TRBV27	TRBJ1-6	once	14	TGTGCCAGCAGTTACGACAGGGAGGCTTCACCCCTCCACTTT	CASSYDREASPLHF
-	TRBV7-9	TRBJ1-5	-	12	TGTGCCAGTAGCTTTCCCGAGCAGCCCCAGCATTTT	CASSFPEQPQHF